These T cell receptor beta chains were read from a single sample in a study of regulatory T cells in long-lasting Graves disease. TCRdb re-called the multiplex PCR reads with MiXCR, one entry per CDR3 protein. The data contain under 450,000 distinct CDR3 sequences, 15% to 20% of them singletons. These data also formed part of another study, on T cells in Graves' hyperthyroidism and ophthalmopathy.

The sample here was peripheral blood mononuclear cells (PBMCs), taken at new diagnosis, from a patient treated with antithyroid drugs. These receptors were collected from a young woman with Graves disease. Each CDR3 is given with its conserved first and last residue. A D gene is named only where the DNA matches it firmly. Clone sizes are given selectively: once, few, many, or a class where the clone is expanded.

V gene	J gene	clone size	D gene	CDR3 protein	CDR3 DNA
TRBV7-2	TRBJ2-1	many	NA	CASSRTSLGNEQFF	TGTGCCAGCAGCCGGACCAGCTTGGGCAATGAGCAGTTCTTC
TRBV2	TRBJ2-3	many	NA	CASSVSPYNGDTQYF	TGTGCCAGCAGTGTAAGCCCTTATAATGGAGATACGCAGTATTTT
TRBV5-1	TRBJ2-2	NA	TRBD2	CASSSQGTSGMTGELFF	TGCGCCAGCAGCAGCCAAGGGACTAGCGGGATGACCGGGGAGCTGTTTTTT
TRBV28	TRBJ2-5	many	TRBD2	CASSWGLAGAGTPETQYF	TGTGCCAGCAGTTGGGGACTAGCGGGGGCCGGCACCCCAGAGACCCAGTACTTC
TRBV29-1	TRBJ2-3	NA	NA	CSVARQRTSTDTQYF	TGCAGCGTTGCTAGACAGCGGACTAGCACAGATACGCAGTATTTT
TRBV7-9	TRBJ2-1	few	NA	CASSLRASPSYNEQFF	TGTGCCAGCAGCTTAAGGGCTAGTCCCTCCTACAATGAGCAGTTCTTC
TRBV30	TRBJ2-7	few	TRBD1	CAWRGGQGVYEQYF	TGTGCCTGGAGGGGAGGACAGGGTGTGTACGAGCAGTACTTC
TRBV6-1	TRBJ2-6	few	NA	CASSPPPGAAGANVLTF	TGTGCCAGCAGTCCCCCTCCGGGGGCAGCTGGGGCCAACGTCCTGACTTTC
TRBV28	TRBJ1-2	many	TRBD1	CASSSSGTVYGYTF	TGTGCCAGCAGTTCTTCCGGGACAGTCTATGGCTACACCTTC
TRBV11-1	TRBJ2-4	few	TRBD1	CASSLDGQALAKNIQYF	TGTGCCAGCAGCTTAGATGGACAGGCTCTAGCCAAAAACATTCAGTACTTC
TRBV12-3/TRBV12-4	TRBJ1-2	many	TRBD1	CASRPPQGGHYGYTF	TGTGCCAGCAGGCCCCCTCAGGGGGGGCACTATGGCTACACCTTC
TRBV20-1	TRBJ2-7	many	TRBD1	CSARDWAQGPYEQYF	TGCAGTGCTAGAGATTGGGCACAGGGGCCCTACGAGCAGTACTTC
TRBV12-3/TRBV12-4	TRBJ2-6	many	NA	CASSFRGPVTGANVLTF	TGTGCCAGCAGTTTTAGGGGACCAGTAACAGGGGCCAACGTCCTGACTTTC
TRBV10-3	TRBJ2-7	many	NA	CAISERSGPEQYF	TGTGCCATCAGTGAACGAAGTGGACCCGAGCAGTACTTC
TRBV5-1	TRBJ2-2	few	TRBD2	CASRSILAGRPGTGELFF	TGCGCCAGCAGGTCGATACTAGCGGGTCGTCCGGGGACCGGGGAGCTGTTTTTT
TRBV4-1	TRBJ2-7	few	NA	CASSLHQGRYEQYF	TGCGCCAGCAGCCTACACCAAGGGCGGTACGAGCAGTACTTC